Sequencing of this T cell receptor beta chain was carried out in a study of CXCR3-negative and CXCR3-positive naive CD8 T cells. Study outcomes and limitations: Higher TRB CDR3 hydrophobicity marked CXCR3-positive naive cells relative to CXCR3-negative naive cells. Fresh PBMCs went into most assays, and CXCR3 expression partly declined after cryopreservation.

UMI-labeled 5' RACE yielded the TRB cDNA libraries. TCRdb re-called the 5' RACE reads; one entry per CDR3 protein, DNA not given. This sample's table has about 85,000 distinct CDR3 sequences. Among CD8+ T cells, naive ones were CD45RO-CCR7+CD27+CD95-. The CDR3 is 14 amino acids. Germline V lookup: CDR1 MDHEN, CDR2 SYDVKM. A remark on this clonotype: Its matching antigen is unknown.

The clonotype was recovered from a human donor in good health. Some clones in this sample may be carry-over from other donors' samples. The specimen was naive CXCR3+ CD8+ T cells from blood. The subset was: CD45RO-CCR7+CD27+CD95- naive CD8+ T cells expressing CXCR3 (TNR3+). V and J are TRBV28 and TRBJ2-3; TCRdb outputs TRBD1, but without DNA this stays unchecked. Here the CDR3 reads CASSSPGGKDTQYF.